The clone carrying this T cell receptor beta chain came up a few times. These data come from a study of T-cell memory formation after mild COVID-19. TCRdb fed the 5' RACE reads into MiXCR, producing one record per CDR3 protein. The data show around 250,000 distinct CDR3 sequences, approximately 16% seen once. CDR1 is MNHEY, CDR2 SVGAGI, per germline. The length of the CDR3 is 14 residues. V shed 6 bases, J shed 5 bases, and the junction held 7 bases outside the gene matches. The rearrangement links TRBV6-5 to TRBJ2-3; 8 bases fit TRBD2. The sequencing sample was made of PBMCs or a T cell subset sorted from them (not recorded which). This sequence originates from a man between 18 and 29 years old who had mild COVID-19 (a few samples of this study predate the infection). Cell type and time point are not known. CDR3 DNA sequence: TGTGCCAGCAGAGATGACCGGGGGGGAGATACGCAGTATTTT. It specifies CASRDDRGGDTQYF.